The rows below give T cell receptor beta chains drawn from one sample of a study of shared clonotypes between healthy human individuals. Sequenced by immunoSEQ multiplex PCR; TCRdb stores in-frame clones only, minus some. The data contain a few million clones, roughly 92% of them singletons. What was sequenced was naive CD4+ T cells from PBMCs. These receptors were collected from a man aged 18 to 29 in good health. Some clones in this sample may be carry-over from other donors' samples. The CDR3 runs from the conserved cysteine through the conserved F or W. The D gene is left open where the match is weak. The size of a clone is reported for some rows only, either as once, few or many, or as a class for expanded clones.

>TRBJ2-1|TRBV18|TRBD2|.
TGTGCCAGCTCTCGAGCGGGAGGCTCCTACAATGAGCAGTTCTTC
CASSRAGGSYNEQFF
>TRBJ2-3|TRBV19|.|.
TGTGCCAGTAGTATTGCACTTCCCACAGATACGCAGTATTTT
CASSIALPTDTQYF
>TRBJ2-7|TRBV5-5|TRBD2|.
TGTGCCAGCAGCCCCGAACCCCTAGCGGTTTTGTACGAGCAGTACTTC
CASSPEPLAVLYEQYF
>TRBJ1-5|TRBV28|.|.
TGTGCCAGCAGCCCACAGGGAAAGGAAAGCAATCAGCCCCAGCATTTT
CASSPQGKESNQPQHF
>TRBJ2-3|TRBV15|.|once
TGTGCCACCAGCAGAGCGGGGTACACAGATACGCAGTATTTT
CATSRAGYTDTQYF
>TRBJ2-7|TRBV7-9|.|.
TGTGCCAGCAGCTTATTTAGTGAAGGCGAGCAGTACTTC
CASSLFSEGEQYF
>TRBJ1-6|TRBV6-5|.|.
TGTGCCAGCAGATCCGGGACGGTTAATTCACCCCTCCACTTT
CASRSGTVNSPLHF
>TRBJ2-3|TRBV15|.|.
TGTGCCACCAGCAGAGGGACCCAGACAGATACGCAGTATTTT
CATSRGTQTDTQYF
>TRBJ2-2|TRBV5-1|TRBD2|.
TGCGCCAGCAGCTTTATAGCGGGAGGTTTCACCGGGGAGCTGTTTTTT
CASSFIAGGFTGELFF
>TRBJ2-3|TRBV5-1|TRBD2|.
TGCGCCAGCAGCTTGATAGCGGGAGCATTGGATACGCAGTATTTT
CASSLIAGALDTQYF
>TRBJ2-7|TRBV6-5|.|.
TGTGCCAGCAGTAGACAACTCGGAGAGCAGTACTTC
CASSRQLGEQYF
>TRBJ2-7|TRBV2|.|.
TGTGCCAGCAGTGGGACGCTGGCCTACGAGCAGTACTTC
CASSGTLAYEQYF
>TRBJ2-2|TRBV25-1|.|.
TGTGCCAGCAGTGTAGCAGGGTTTTTATCCGGGGAGCTGTTTTTT
CASSVAGFLSGELFF
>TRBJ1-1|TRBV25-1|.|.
TGTGCCAGCAGTGAACGAACGGCGGGAGGGGCTTTCTTT
CASSERTAGGAFF
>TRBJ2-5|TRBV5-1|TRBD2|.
TGCGCCAGCAGCTTGGTCGGCGCGGGAGTCGGGGAGACCCAGTACTTC
CASSLVGAGVGETQYF
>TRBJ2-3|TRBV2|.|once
TGTGCCAGCAGTGTACTGCTGGTTTCCGCCGATACGCAGTATTTT
CASSVLLVSADTQYF
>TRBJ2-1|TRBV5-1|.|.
TGCGCCAGCAGCTTGGCCGGCGTTAGCTCCTACAATGAGCAGTTCTTC
CASSLAGVSSYNEQFF
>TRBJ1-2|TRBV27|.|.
TGTGCCAGCAGAAGAGGCGCGGACAGCTATGGCTACACCTTC
CASRRGADSYGYTF
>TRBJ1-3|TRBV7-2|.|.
TGTGCCAGCAGCTTAGGAGCTCTCTCTGGAAACACCATATATTTT
CASSLGALSGNTIYF
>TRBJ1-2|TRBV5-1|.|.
TGCGCCAGCAGCTCGCGGGAGTGGACAGATGGCTACACCTTC
CASSSREWTDGYTF
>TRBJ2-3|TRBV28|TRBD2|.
TGTGCCAGCCTTATCGCTAGCGGGAGGATAGATACGCAGTATTTT
CASLIASGRIDTQYF
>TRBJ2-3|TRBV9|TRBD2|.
TGTGCCAGCAGCGCGAGGACGGCTAGCGGGAGGGCCCTCAGCACAGATACGCAGTATTTT
CASSARTASGRALSTDTQYF
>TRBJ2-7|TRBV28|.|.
TGTGCCAGCAGTTTAACGGCTAGCGCTCGGGACGAGCAGTACTTC
CASSLTASARDEQYF
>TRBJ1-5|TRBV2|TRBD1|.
TGTGCCAGCAGTGAAGACAGGGGGTTACAGCCCCAGCATTTT
CASSEDRGLQPQHF
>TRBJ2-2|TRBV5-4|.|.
TGTGCCAGCAGCCCGACTGGGAACACCGGGGAGCTGTTTTTT
CASSPTGNTGELFF
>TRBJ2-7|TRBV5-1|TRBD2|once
TGCGCCAGCAGCTTGATTAGCGGGAGCTCCTACGAGCAGTACTTC
CASSLISGSSYEQYF
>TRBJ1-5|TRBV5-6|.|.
TGTGCCAGCAGCCGAGGGGGCAATCAGCCCCAGCATTTT
CASSRGGNQPQHF
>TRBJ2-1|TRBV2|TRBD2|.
TGTGCCAGCAGTGAAGTAGCGGGCGACTACAATGAGCAGTTCTTC
CASSEVAGDYNEQFF
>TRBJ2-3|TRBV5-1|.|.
TGCGCCAGCAGCTTGGAACTGGCGTACGATACGCAGTATTTT
CASSLELAYDTQYF
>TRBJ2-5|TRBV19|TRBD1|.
TGTGCCAGTAGTGATTACCGGGACAGGGCCAAAGAAGAGACCCAGTACTTC
CASSDYRDRAKEETQYF